A selection of T cell receptor beta chains follows, all from one sample in a study of blood T cell repertoires in COVID-19. The repertoire was sequenced with immunoSEQ multiplex PCR; TCRdb's copy has only in-frame clones and lacks some. Of 99,000 or so clones detected, about 76% appear once; the ten largest clones hold approximately 19%. The sample comprised peripheral blood. The receptors derive from an older woman with acute or convalescent COVID-19. Both conserved end residues are part of each CDR3. D genes are given only for firm matches. Only part of the rows carry a size: once, few, many, or a class if the clone is expanded.

J gene	clone size	D gene	V gene	CDR3 protein	CDR3 DNA
TRBJ1-3	-	-	TRBV18	CASSPRTANSGNTIYF	TGTGCCAGCTCACCGAGGACAGCTAACTCTGGAAACACCATATATTTT
TRBJ1-1	few	-	TRBV30	CALSFNTEAFF	TGTGCCCTTAGCTTTAACACTGAAGCTTTCTTT
TRBJ1-1	-	TRBD1	TRBV4-1	CASSQGGQRLMNTEAFF	TGCGCCAGCAGCCAAGGGGGACAGCGCCTCATGAACACTGAAGCTTTCTTT
TRBJ1-6	-	TRBD1	TRBV4-3	CASSQRDRDSPLHF	TGCGCCAGCAGCCAACGGGACAGGGACTCACCCCTCCACTTT
TRBJ2-7	many	TRBD2	TRBV6-6	CASKASGSYEQYF	TGTGCCAGCAAAGCTAGCGGTTCCTACGAGCAGTACTTC
TRBJ1-6	few	-	TRBV11-2	CASSPGVINSPLHF	TGTGCCAGCAGCCCAGGGGTAATAAATTCACCCCTCCACTTT
TRBJ1-3	-	-	TRBV7-8	CASILGGGNTIYF	TGTGCCAGCATCCTCGGGGGGGGGAACACCATATATTTT
TRBJ2-7	-	-	TRBV7-2	CASSLGGFRGYEQYF	TGTGCCAGCAGCTTAGGTGGGTTTAGGGGCTACGAGCAGTACTTC
TRBJ1-3	-	-	TRBV7-9	CASSFVSSGNTIYF	TGTGCCAGCAGCTTTGTCAGCTCTGGAAACACCATATATTTT
TRBJ1-2	-	-	TRBV11-2	CASSLDGYGYTF	TGTGCCAGCAGCTTAGACGGCTATGGCTACACCTTC
TRBJ1-6	few	-	TRBV27	CASSFFSSGTSSSYNSPLHF	TGTGCCAGCAGTTTTTTTTCTTCCGGGACTTCAAGCTCCTATAATTCACCCCTCCACTTT
TRBJ1-1	few	-	TRBV20-1	CSASGRQVAFF	TGCAGTGCTAGTGGTCGACAGGTGGCTTTCTTT
TRBJ2-7	-	TRBD1	TRBV6-5	CASSQGQGGGEQYF	TGTGCCAGCAGCCAGGGACAGGGCGGAGGCGAGCAGTACTTC
TRBJ1-6	-	-	TRBV7-9	CASSLVQGNSPLHF	TGTGCCAGCAGCTTAGTTCAGGGTAATTCACCCCTCCACTTT
TRBJ2-5	-	-	TRBV5-6	CASSGLRGQQETQYF	TGTGCCAGCAGCGGCCTTAGAGGACAGCAAGAGACCCAGTACTTC
TRBJ2-1	few	-	TRBV6-5	CASSTGTFYNEQFF	TGTGCCAGCAGTACCGGGACTTTCTACAATGAGCAGTTCTTC
TRBJ1-1	few	TRBD1	TRBV29-1	CSGYRGVETEAFF	TGCAGCGGGTACAGGGGGGTTGAGACTGAAGCTTTCTTT
TRBJ2-2	-	TRBD2	TRBV7-2	CASSSHSGGANTGELFF	TGTGCCAGCAGCTCACATAGCGGGGGGGCGAACACCGGGGAGCTGTTTTTT
TRBJ1-4	-	TRBD1	TRBV6-6	CASKTGQGETNEKLFF	TGTGCCAGCAAGACCGGACAGGGGGAGACTAATGAAAAACTGTTTTTT
TRBJ1-2	-	TRBD1	TRBV4-3	CASSPGTGDLYGYTF	TGCGCCAGCAGCCCAGGGACAGGGGACCTTTATGGCTACACCTTC
TRBJ1-4	-	TRBD1	TRBV10-3	CATGEEKLFF	TGTGCAACAGGGGAGGAAAAACTGTTTTTT
TRBJ2-7	-	TRBD2	TRBV14	CASSELAGNYEQYF	TGTGCCAGCAGCGAACTAGCGGGGAACTACGAGCAGTACTTC
TRBJ2-3	-	TRBD2	TRBV2	CASSESSGGADTQYF	TGTGCCAGCAGTGAATCCAGCGGGGGGGCAGATACGCAGTATTTT
TRBJ1-3	-	TRBD1	TRBV5-4	CASSFDTGGGNTIYF	TGTGCCAGCAGCTTCGACACAGGGGGCGGAAACACCATATATTTT
TRBJ1-4	-	-	TRBV13	CASRGQPNEKLFF	TGTGCCAGCAGAGGACAGCCCAATGAAAAACTGTTTTTT
TRBJ1-6	-	TRBD1	TRBV18	CASSPGTGYSPLHF	TGTGCCAGCTCACCAGGGACAGGGTATTCACCCCTCCACTTT
TRBJ1-2	-	TRBD1	TRBV18	CASSPDGQGSGYTF	TGTGCCAGCTCACCCGACGGACAGGGAAGTGGCTACACCTTC
TRBJ1-4	-	-	TRBV19	CASSTTANEKLFF	TGTGCCAGTAGTACAACAGCTAATGAAAAACTGTTTTTT
TRBJ1-2	once	TRBD1	TRBV5-1	CASSLEGGSPYGYTF	TGCGCCAGCAGCTTGGAAGGGGGCTCCCCCTATGGCTACACCTTC
TRBJ2-4	-	TRBD2	TRBV6-5	CASSYIGTSGEWAQYF	TGTGCCAGCAGTTACATAGGGACTAGCGGGGAATGGGCTCAGTACTTC
TRBJ2-1	-	TRBD1	TRBV19	CASSTRDSANYNEQFF	TGTGCCAGTAGTACTCGGGACAGCGCGAATTACAATGAGCAGTTCTTC
TRBJ1-1	few	-	TRBV5-6	CASSSTANTEAFF	TGTGCCAGCAGCTCGACAGCGAACACTGAAGCTTTCTTT
TRBJ1-2	-	-	TRBV3-1/TRBV3-2	CASSQVKGLNYGYTF	TGTGCCAGCAGCCAGGTAAAGGGGCTCAACTATGGCTACACCTTC
TRBJ1-1	few	TRBD1	TRBV19	CASRTQGAKNTEAFF	TGTGCCAGTAGGACACAGGGGGCTAAGAACACTGAAGCTTTCTTT
TRBJ1-5	-	TRBD1	TRBV19	CASSFNRDRGHQPQHF	TGTGCCAGTAGTTTCAACCGGGACAGGGGGCATCAGCCCCAGCATTTT
TRBJ1-5	few	TRBD1	TRBV7-2	CASSLGDRGQPQHF	TGTGCCAGCAGCCTCGGGGACAGGGGTCAGCCCCAGCATTTT
TRBJ2-6	few	-	TRBV27	CASSPRGSGANVLTF	TGTGCCAGCAGCCCCCGGGGCTCTGGGGCCAACGTCCTGACTTTC